These 32 T cell receptor beta chains share one sample of origin, sequenced in a study of cytomegalovirus exposure and HLA in healthy donors. Clones were read by immunoSEQ multiplex PCR, and TCRdb kept only the in-frame ones, dropping some. The sample consists of some 140,000 clones, about 86% of them appearing once. Source material: PBMCs. The source is a human donor in good health.

The chain combines TRBV2 with TRBJ2-5; tentative D call: TRBD1 (6 bases). The CDR3 contains 14 residues. Trimming cost V 6 bases and J 5 bases, with 16 bases left between them. Germline V gene sequence: CDR1 SNHLY, CDR2 FYNNEI. The CDR3 DNA is TGTGCCAGCAGGGGATCCACAGGGTCCGAGACCCAGTACTTC. This translates into CASRGSTGSETQYF.

The chain recombines TRBV6-5 with TRBJ2-5; D possibly corresponds to TRBD1 (6 bases). CDR1 and CDR2 from the germline V gene are MNHEY and SVGAGI. Trimming removed 6 bases from V and 3 bases from J, with 14 bases in between. The CDR3 runs to 14 residues. The CDR3 is CASSKDGTKETQYF. CDR3 DNA: TGTGCCAGCAGCAAGGACGGGACAAAAGAGACCCAGTACTTC.

This rearrangement joins TRBV4-3 to TRBJ1-1; possibly TRBD1 for D (6 bases). Trimming cost V 0 bases and J 5 bases, with 10 bases left between them. The germline CDR1 and CDR2 sequences are LGHNA and YSLEER. The CDR3 totals 14 residues. The CDR3: CASSQEGGGTEAFF. The CDR3 coding sequence is TGCGCCAGCAGCCAAGAAGGGGGGGGGACTGAAGCTTTCTTT.

This clone was seen a single time. The chain couples TRBV7-3 to TRBJ1-2; maybe TRBD1 (6 bases). Germline assignment: CDR1 SGHTA and CDR2 FQGTGA. Trimming stripped 5 bases from V and 2 bases from J, with 15 bases between. The CDR3 has 15 amino acids. The CDR3 DNA follows: TGTGCCAGCAGCCTAAAGGCAGGGGAGAACTATGGCTACACCTTC. It yields the protein CASSLKAGENYGYTF.

The chain links TRBV4-1 to TRBJ1-1; no clear D gene. With 4 bases removed from V and 0 bases from J, the gap between germline ends came to 6 bases. From germline, CDR1 is MGHRA and CDR2 YSYEKL. The CDR3 is 13 residues long. CDR3 amino acids: CASSLNLNTEAFF. The CDR3 DNA is TGCGCCAGCAGCCTAAATTTGAACACTGAAGCTTTCTTT.

The chain uses TRBV25-1 and TRBJ2-7, with 10 nucleotides matching TRBD1. The CDR3 totals 13 residues. Per germline, CDR1 MGHDK and CDR2 SYGVNS. V lost 11 bases to trimming and J lost 4 bases; unmatched junction nucleotides: 8. This CDR3 is CAGPLDRGYEQYF. The CDR3 DNA reads as TGTGCCGGGCCTCTGGACAGGGGGTACGAGCAGTACTTC.

The chain couples TRBV28 to TRBJ1-5, with D possibly TRBD1 on 6 matching bases. V was pared by 4 bases and J by 5 bases, with 21 bases between. In germline, CDR1 is MDHEN, CDR2 SYDVKM. The CDR3 loop spans 17 amino acids. CDR3 sequence: CASSSTGIGWVHQPQHF. CDR3 DNA: TGTGCCAGCAGTTCCACAGGGATCGGGTGGGTTCATCAGCCCCAGCATTTT.

V is TRBV7-8 and J is TRBJ1-1, with a tentative D call TRBD1 (6 bases). Germline V CDR1 and CDR2: SGHVS, FQNEAQ. Trimming left V 5 bases short and J 7 bases short, with 14 bases between. The CDR3 loop spans 13 amino acids. The CDR3 loop reads CASSPRGQREAFF. The CDR3 DNA reads as TGTGCCAGCAGCCCAAGAGGACAGCGTGAAGCTTTCTTT.

This clone was observed a single time. CDR3 in amino acids: CASSRTSGKNEQFF. The CDR3 region has the DNA TGTGCCAGTAGTCGCACTAGCGGGAAGAATGAGCAGTTCTTC. The gene calls are TRBV19 and TRBJ2-1; 10 nucleotides align to TRBD2. Trimming took 5 bases from V and 7 from J; bases not matched to a gene: 5. Per the germline V gene, CDR1 is LNHDA and CDR2 is SQIVND (reference sequence). CDR3 size: 14 residues.

The chain carries TRBV12-5 and TRBJ2-1; 8 bases align to TRBD2. Unmatched junction bases numbered 14, after V lost 3 bases and J lost 7 bases. The germline V gene has CDR1 LGHNT and CDR2 FRNRAP. The length of the CDR3 is 17 residues. CDR3 protein: CASGFSRESGRGNEQFF. The CDR3 coding sequence is TGTGCTAGTGGTTTCTCCCGTGAGAGCGGGAGAGGTAATGAGCAGTTCTTC.

The rearrangement uses TRBV5-4 and TRBJ2-2, with D perhaps TRBD1 (5 bases). CDR1 is SGHNT and CDR2 is YYREEE in the germline V gene (reference sequence). V was pared by 4 bases and J by 4 bases, with 8 bases between. The CDR3 contains 13 residues. CDR3 region: CASSRGATGELFF. The CDR3 coding sequence is TGTGCCAGCAGCAGGGGCGCCACCGGGGAGCTGTTTTTT.

V is TRBV11-3 and J is TRBJ2-1; 11 bases match TRBD2. There are 15 residues in the CDR3. Trimming at V came to 6 bases and at J to 5 bases, leaving 6 bases not matched to a gene. Germline V gives CDR1 SGHNT, CDR2 YENEEA. Written as DNA, the CDR3 is TGTGCCAGCAGTGAGGGACTAGCGGCGAACAATGAGCAGTTCTTC. Translation: CASSEGLAANNEQFF.

The chain combines TRBV18 with TRBJ1-1; D unresolved. CDR1 is KGHSH and CDR2 is LQKENI in the germline V gene. CDR3 length: 21 residues. Trimming cost V 3 bases and J 0 bases, with 29 bases left between them. Here the CDR3 reads CASSPNLLNLALREVNTEAFF. CDR3 sequence (DNA): TGTGCCAGCTCACCTAACCTATTGAATCTAGCCCTGAGGGAGGTGAACACTGAAGCTTTCTTT.

The gene calls are TRBV13 and TRBJ1-2, with a weak D call TRBD1 (5 bases). The CDR3 consists of 14 residues. CDR1 and CDR2 from the germline V gene are PRHDT and FYEKMQ (reference sequence). Trimming took off 5 bases at V and 5 bases at J, with 15 bases between the two ends. CDR3 DNA sequence: TGTGCCAGCAGCACCTACAGGACGAGGTATGGCTACACCTTC. Residues: CASSTYRTRYGYTF.

The CDR3 DNA sequence: TGTGCCAGCAGCTTAACCAGAGAGACCCAGTACTTC. Residues: CASSLTRETQYF. This chain links TRBV7-6 with TRBJ2-5; D gene uncertain. The germline V gene encodes CDR1 SGHVS and CDR2 FNYEAQ. The CDR3 totals 12 residues. With 2 bases removed from V and 4 bases from J, the gap between germline ends came to 5 bases.

The rearrangement uses TRBV5-1 and TRBJ2-1; D remains ambiguous. This CDR3 contains 14 residues. Trimming took off 0 bases at V and 1 base at J, with 5 bases between the two ends. Germline-derived CDR1 and CDR2 are SGHRS and YFSETQ. As DNA, the CDR3 is TGCGCCAGCAGCTTGGCCGAGTCCTACAATGAGCAGTTCTTC. Residues: CASSLAESYNEQFF. Full variable domain (outside the CDR3, taken from reference TRBV5-1 and TRBJ2-1): KAGVTQTPRYLIKTRGQQVTLSCSPISGHRSVSWYQQTPGQGLQFLFEYFSETQRNKGNFPGRFSGRQFSNSRSEMNVSTLELGDSALYLCASSLAESYNEQFFGPGTRLTVL.

V usage is TRBV6-5 and J usage is TRBJ1-6, with TRBD1 matching 8 bases. The germline V gene encodes CDR1 MNHEY and CDR2 SVGAGI. Unmatched junction bases numbered 4, after V lost 5 bases and J lost 10 bases. This CDR3 is built from 13 residues. CDR3 nucleotides: TGTGCCAGCAGTAGACAGGGGAAATCACCCCTCCACTTT. Its translation: CASSRQGKSPLHF.

This clone was found once. The chain joins TRBV10-1 to TRBJ2-1, with 11 bases lining up with TRBD2. Germline V gives CDR1 WNHNN, CDR2 SYGVQD (reference sequence). The CDR3 runs to 17 residues. J gave up 5 bases and V 6 bases, and 12 bases lay outside the gene matches. The CDR3 loop is CASSNPTSGKSHNEQFF. CDR3 bases: TGCGCCAGCAGCAACCCGACTAGCGGGAAATCCCACAATGAGCAGTTCTTC.

The genes are TRBV7-9 and TRBJ2-1, with TRBD2 identical over 7 bases. Trimming removed 3 bases from V and 6 bases from J; junction bases left unmatched: 5. This CDR3 spans 14 amino acids. The germline V gene has CDR1 SEHNR and CDR2 FQNEAQ (reference sequence). In DNA form, the CDR3 reads TGTGCCAGCAGCTTCGGCGGGAGTGGCAATGAGCAGTTCTTC. Protein product: CASSFGGSGNEQFF.

The rearrangement uses TRBV7-8 and TRBJ1-1; D is perhaps TRBD1 (5 bases). V lost 0 bases, J lost 3 bases, and 5 bases lay in between. The germline CDR1 and CDR2 sequences are SGHVS and FQNEAQ. The CDR3 covers 13 residues. The CDR3 sequence is CASSLAGDTEAFF. As DNA, the CDR3 is TGTGCCAGCAGCTTAGCAGGGGACACTGAAGCTTTCTTT.

This clone was detected only a few times. J is TRBJ1-1 and V is TRBV18; D is unresolved. V was shortened by 2 bases and J by 7 bases, with 20 bases between the two germline ends. CDR1 is KGHSH and CDR2 is LQKENI in the germline V gene. This CDR3 region has 16 residues. CDR3 bases: TGTGCCAGCTCACCAAGGTCAGTAGGAAGCGAGGGTGAAGCTTTCTTT. Protein: CASSPRSVGSEGEAFF.

The rearrangement uses TRBV28 and TRBJ2-1; 10 bases match TRBD2. Germline loops: CDR1 MDHEN, CDR2 SYDVKM. Losses at the gene ends were 4 bases for V and 6 bases for J; bases not matched to a gene: 15. This CDR3 is built from 18 residues. The CDR3 DNA sequence: TGTGCCAGCAGTTCGTCGGGATGGAGACCTAGCGGGAGCAATGAGCAGTTCTTC. This sequence encodes CASSSSGWRPSGSNEQFF.

The chain couples TRBV6-5 to TRBJ1-1, with 7 bases matching TRBD1. Trimming cost V 3 bases and J 5 bases; bases outside gene matches: 6. The CDR3 runs 14 residues. CDR1 MNHEY and CDR2 SVGAGI come from the germline V gene. The CDR3 is CASSYRTGGTEAFF. The CDR3 nucleotides are TGTGCCAGCAGTTATCGGACAGGCGGAACTGAAGCTTTCTTT.

In its sample, this clone was seen once. The chain couples TRBV29-1 to TRBJ2-1; D is possibly TRBD2 (5 bases). CDR1 and CDR2 from the germline V gene are SQVTM and ANQGSEA. This CDR3 has 12 residues. Between the trimmed V and J ends, which lost 7 bases and 6 bases, there was a span of 13 bases. CDR3 nucleotide sequence: TGCAGCGCGGGAAAGGGTGGCAATGAGCAGTTCTTC. Protein sequence: CSAGKGGNEQFF.

The V call is TRBV6-1, the J call TRBJ1-4; 10 bases are a match to TRBD1. J gave up 8 bases and V 3 bases, and 9 bases lay outside the gene matches. The germline gives CDR1 MNHNS, CDR2 SASEGT. CDR3 size: 16 residues. This CDR3 reads CASSDPRTGGGEKLFF. CDR3 in DNA: TGTGCCAGCAGTGACCCACGGACAGGGGGAGGCGAAAAACTGTTTTTT.

This clone has just a few counts. V usage is TRBV7-2 and J usage is TRBJ1-2; TRBD1 matches at 8 bases. The CDR3 extends over 13 amino acids. From germline, CDR1 is SGHTA and CDR2 FQGNSA. The V segment lost 11 bases and the J segment 3 bases; nucleotides outside the gene matches: 8. In DNA form, the CDR3 reads TGTGCCGGACAGGGTCTTGGCTACTATGGCTACACCTTC. Its translation: CAGQGLGYYGYTF.

This clone was seen a few times. The J gene is TRBJ1-3, the V gene TRBV19, with a tentative D call TRBD1 (5 bases). CDR3 length equals 17 residues. CDR1 and CDR2 from the germline V gene are LNHDA and SQIVND (reference sequence). V lost 3 bases, J lost 0 bases, and 15 bases lay in between. Written as DNA, the CDR3 is TGTGCCAGTAGTATTGGGAGGGGCGGAAACTCTGGAAACACCATATATTTT. This codes for CASSIGRGGNSGNTIYF.

This chain links TRBV18 with TRBJ2-1; D might be TRBD2 (5 bases). The germline gives CDR1 KGHSH, CDR2 LQKENI. The germline V and J ends were trimmed by 1 base and 0 bases, with 7 bases remaining between them. The CDR3 consists of 15 residues. The CDR3 reads CASSPRGYSYNEQFF. The DNA of the CDR3 is TGTGCCAGCTCACCACGCGGGTACTCCTACAATGAGCAGTTCTTC.

This clone was picked up a small number of times. This chain links TRBV18 with TRBJ1-6; TRBD1 might be the D (6 bases). Trimming took off 4 bases at V and 0 bases at J, with 10 bases between the two ends. Per the germline V gene, CDR1 is KGHSH and CDR2 is LQKENI. The CDR3 has 16 amino acids. CDR3 amino acids: CASSQGQSSYNSPLHF. DNA of the CDR3: TGTGCCAGCTCACAAGGACAGAGCTCCTATAATTCACCCCTCCACTTT.

The rearrangement links TRBV30 to TRBJ2-1, with 11 bases fitting TRBD2. With 3 bases clipped from V and 5 bases from J, the junction kept 6 bases outside the gene matches. The V gene's germline CDR1 is GTSNPN and CDR2 SVGIG (reference sequence). CDR3 length equals 15 residues. CDR3 sequence (DNA): TGTGCCTGGAGGAGGGGGGGACTAGCGGACAATGAGCAGTTCTTC. Translation gives CAWRRGGLADNEQFF.

CDR3 sequence: CASSLRGVLAGTTDTQYF. The CDR3, as DNA: TGTGCCAGCAGCTTGAGAGGAGTACTAGCGGGGACCACAGATACGCAGTATTTT. The chain joins TRBV7-9 to TRBJ2-3; TRBD2 agrees at 10 bases. CDR1 SEHNR and CDR2 FQNEAQ come from the germline V gene (reference sequence). V shed 3 bases, J shed 2 bases, and the junction held 11 bases outside the gene matches. The CDR3 covers 18 residues.

The chain uses TRBV4-1 and TRBJ1-2; tentative D call: TRBD1 (5 bases). Trimming took 0 bases from V and 4 from J, leaving 18 bases between them. There are 17 residues in the CDR3. CDR1 and CDR2 from the germline V gene are MGHRA and YSYEKL. This CDR3 reads CASSQDPGRGATYGYTF. For the CDR3, the DNA is TGCGCCAGCAGCCAAGACCCGGGACGCGGGGCGACCTATGGCTACACCTTC.